The rows below give T cell receptor beta chains drawn from one sample of a study of CD8 T cells in ankylosing spondylitis. In TCRdb, the 5' RACE reads were re-called with MiXCR into one record per CDR3 protein. In the table there are around 480,000 distinct CDR3 sequences, more than 15% of which are singletons. The sequenced sample was blood, either unsorted or a sorted T cell fraction (not recorded which). These receptors came from a male donor with ankylosing spondylitis. CDR3s include the opening cysteine and the closing phenylalanine or tryptophan. D genes are given only for firm matches. Not all rows give a size; the values are once, few, many and, for expanded clones, a class.

CDR3,DNA,V,size,J,D
CASPAGGLYNEQFF,TGTGCCAGCCCCGCGGGGGGGTTATACAATGAGCAGTTCTTC,TRBV6-1,-,TRBJ2-1,TRBD2
CAISELSPGGEQFF,TGTGCCATCAGTGAGTTGTCCCCTGGGGGTGAGCAGTTCTTC,TRBV10-3,few,TRBJ2-1,-
CASSLGGAVTEAFF,TGTGCCAGCAGCTTAGGGGGGGCTGTCACTGAAGCTTTCTTT,TRBV7-9,few,TRBJ1-1,-
CASSPPSGGAWTQYF,TGTGCCAGCAGCCCCCCTAGCGGGGGGGCATGGACCCAGTACTTC,TRBV7-9,-,TRBJ2-5,TRBD2
CASSDLVPLDREQFF,TGTGCCAGCAGTGATCTTGTGCCGCTGGACCGGGAGCAGTTCTTC,TRBV2,-,TRBJ2-1,-
CASSFKETGGEAFF,TGTGCCAGCAGCTTTAAAGAGACAGGGGGTGAAGCTTTCTTT,TRBV5-6,few,TRBJ1-1,TRBD1
CAPNPSDRHSNQPQHF,TGTGCCCCCAACCCCTCGGACAGACATAGCAATCAGCCCCAGCATTTT,TRBV24-1,few,TRBJ1-5,-
CASSFLRDRVGTGELFF,TGTGCCAGCAGCTTCCTCCGGGACAGGGTGGGCACCGGGGAGCTGTTTTTT,TRBV7-8,few,TRBJ2-2,TRBD1
CSARDEGEAFF,TGCAGTGCTAGAGATGAGGGTGAAGCTTTCTTT,TRBV20-1,-,TRBJ1-1,-
CSAHSGAARGQETQYF,TGCAGTGCCCACTCGGGGGCGGCCAGGGGCCAAGAGACCCAGTACTTC,TRBV20-1,few,TRBJ2-5,-
CASSLDALSNQPQHF,TGTGCCAGCAGCTTAGATGCCCTTAGCAATCAGCCCCAGCATTTT,TRBV11-2,many,TRBJ1-5,-
CASSLSDTGKETQYF,TGTGCCAGCAGTTTGTCGGATACCGGTAAAGAGACCCAGTACTTC,TRBV12-3/TRBV12-4,few,TRBJ2-5,-
CASSPPGGVGQPQHF,TGTGCCAGCTCACCCCCTGGGGGGGTGGGACAGCCCCAGCATTTT,TRBV18,-,TRBJ1-5,-
CASSQDRGRVMETQYF,TGTGCCAGCAGCCAAGACAGGGGGCGCGTAATGGAGACCCAGTACTTC,TRBV14,-,TRBJ2-5,TRBD1
CASSLRTSGTYYNEQFF,TGCGCCAGCAGCTTGCGGACTAGCGGGACCTATTACAATGAGCAGTTCTTC,TRBV5-1,few,TRBJ2-1,TRBD2
CASSQGFVVDVEQFF,TGTGCCAGCAGCCAAGGGTTTGTAGTTGATGTTGAGCAGTTCTTC,TRBV3-1,-,TRBJ2-1,-
CASSLDGQGNEQYF,TGCGCCAGCAGCTTAGACGGACAGGGAAACGAGCAGTACTTC,TRBV5-1,few,TRBJ2-7,TRBD1
CSARDFRGGGGSYEQYF,TGCAGTGCTAGAGATTTCAGGGGGGGAGGGGGCTCCTACGAGCAGTACTTC,TRBV20-1,few,TRBJ2-7,-
CATSRAGNYNEQFF,TGTGCCACCAGCAGAGCCGGGAACTATAATGAGCAGTTCTTC,TRBV15,-,TRBJ2-1,-
CSAKRGDNEQFF,TGCAGTGCTAAGCGGGGCGACAATGAGCAGTTCTTC,TRBV20-1,few,TRBJ2-1,TRBD2
CASSRGLRGGSYEQYF,TGTGCCAGCAGTCGTGGTTTGCGGGGGGGGTCCTACGAGCAGTACTTC,TRBV27,-,TRBJ2-7,TRBD2
CSAQGQEGQPQHF,TGCAGTGCCCAGGGGCAGGAAGGTCAGCCCCAGCATTTT,TRBV20-1,few,TRBJ1-5,-
CASSLRFDGGWSGANVLTF,TGTGCCAGCAGTTTAAGGTTTGATGGGGGCTGGAGTGGGGCCAACGTCCTGACTTTC,TRBV27,-,TRBJ2-6,-
CASSQDVYEQYF,TGTGCCAGCAGTCAGGACGTCTACGAGCAGTACTTC,TRBV2,-,TRBJ2-7,-
CASSQSTGRSSYNEQFF,TGCGCCAGCAGCCAAAGCACCGGGAGAAGCTCCTACAATGAGCAGTTCTTC,TRBV4-1,-,TRBJ2-1,-
CASSSEPPGQGSRTGELFF,TGCGCCAGCAGCTCGGAACCCCCGGGACAGGGGTCGCGAACCGGGGAGCTGTTTTTT,TRBV5-1,-,TRBJ2-2,TRBD1
CASSYRTGPLFF,TGTGCCAGCAGCTACAGGACAGGACCCTTATTCTTT,TRBV7-2,-,TRBJ1-1,TRBD1
CASSVLVDGELFF,TGTGCCAGCAGTGTTCTAGTCGACGGGGAGCTGTTTTTT,TRBV2,few,TRBJ2-2,-
CSARVGSTDTQYF,TGCAGTGCTAGAGTTGGAAGCACAGATACGCAGTATTTT,TRBV20-1,many,TRBJ2-3,-
CASSLGFAGSYEQYF,TGTGCCAGCAGTTTAGGGTTTGCCGGATCCTACGAGCAGTACTTC,TRBV12-3/TRBV12-4,few,TRBJ2-7,-
CSASGGVGYTF,TGCAGTGCTAGCGGGGGGGTAGGCTACACCTTC,TRBV20-1,-,TRBJ1-2,-
CASSYSRYEQYF,TGTGCCAGCAGTTACTCGAGGTACGAGCAGTACTTC,TRBV6-6,-,TRBJ2-7,-
CASSVSGNTIYF,TGTGCCAGCAGCGTATCCGGAAACACCATATATTTT,TRBV9,-,TRBJ1-3,-
CASSSPRGAPMDEQFF,TGTGCCAGCAGCTCCCCTCGGGGGGCCCCAATGGATGAGCAGTTCTTC,TRBV5-4,-,TRBJ2-1,-
CAWSVTLSSNQPQHF,TGTGCCTGGAGTGTAACCTTGTCTTCGAATCAGCCCCAGCATTTT,TRBV30,many,TRBJ1-5,-
CATNRTTEAFF,TGCGCCACAAACAGGACCACTGAAGCTTTCTTT,TRBV5-1,many,TRBJ1-1,-
CASSQAAGFGKNIQYF,TGTGCCAGCAGCCAGGCAGCGGGGTTTGGTAAAAACATTCAGTACTTC,TRBV4-2,few,TRBJ2-4,TRBD2
CASKGGAPNEQFF,TGTGCCAGCAAGGGCGGGGCCCCTAATGAGCAGTTCTTC,TRBV6-1,-,TRBJ2-1,-
CSAWDRGSNQPQHF,TGCAGTGCTTGGGACAGAGGTAGCAATCAGCCCCAGCATTTT,TRBV20-1,-,TRBJ1-5,TRBD1
CASSPTTGGRTDTQYF,TGTGCCAGCTCACCTACTACAGGGGGCAGGACAGATACGCAGTATTTT,TRBV18,few,TRBJ2-3,TRBD1
CASSTGQGIRETQYF,TGTGCCAGCAGTACGGGACAGGGCATAAGGGAGACCCAGTACTTC,TRBV6-2/TRBV6-3,few,TRBJ2-5,TRBD1
CASSQGPKAGNTIYF,TGTGCCAGCAGCCAGGGACCGAAGGCAGGAAACACCATATATTTT,TRBV4-2,few,TRBJ1-3,-
CSARRDRPNTEAFF,TGCAGTGCTAGGCGGGACAGGCCTAACACTGAAGCTTTCTTT,TRBV20-1,-,TRBJ1-1,TRBD1
CSARETEGFEKLFF,TGCAGTGCTAGGGAGACCGAGGGATTTGAAAAACTGTTTTTT,TRBV20-1,-,TRBJ1-4,-
CASSQRRRVTQYF,TGTGCCAGCAGCCAAAGACGGAGGGTTACGCAGTATTTT,TRBV3-1,-,TRBJ2-3,-
CASSYRRTVNEAFF,TGTGCCAGCAGTTACCGGCGGACAGTCAATGAAGCTTTCTTT,TRBV6-5,-,TRBJ1-1,-
CAISRDPRAEQYF,TGTGCCATCAGCCGGGACCCACGGGCCGAGCAGTACTTC,TRBV10-3,-,TRBJ2-7,-
CASSRQGPNEQYF,TGTGCCAGCAGCAGACAGGGGCCGAACGAGCAGTACTTC,TRBV12-3/TRBV12-4,-,TRBJ2-7,TRBD1
CASRLQGRGTEAFF,TGTGCCAGCAGACTACAGGGACGGGGCACTGAAGCTTTCTTT,TRBV6-1,-,TRBJ1-1,-
CASVQLPTEAFF,TGTGCCAGCGTCCAACTACCCACTGAAGCTTTCTTT,TRBV2,few,TRBJ1-1,-
CASSQAYTTNEKLFF,TGCGCCAGCAGCCAAGCGTACACAACTAATGAAAAACTGTTTTTT,TRBV4-1,-,TRBJ1-4,-
CASSYGGSSYNSPLHF,TGTGCCAGCAGTTACGGGGGGAGCTCCTATAATTCACCCCTCCACTTT,TRBV6-5,-,TRBJ1-6,-
CASSPSLQAGQETQYF,TGCGCCAGCAGCCCCTCTCTTCAGGCAGGGCAGGAGACCCAGTACTTC,TRBV4-1,few,TRBJ2-5,-